These 28 T cell receptor beta chains came from one sample sequenced in a study of blood T cell repertoires in COVID-19. Profiling relied on immunoSEQ multiplex PCR, and the TCRdb table lists in-frame clones only, not all of them. Here the sample spans 250,000 to 300,000 clones, about nine tenths being singletons. The sequenced material came from peripheral blood. These receptors came from a woman in her thirties with active or convalescent COVID-19.

The rearrangement links TRBV7-2 to TRBJ1-2; TRBD1 matches 8 bases. The CDR3 consists of 13 residues. Germline lookup yields CDR1 SGHTA and CDR2 FQGNSA. V shed 3 bases and J 6 bases; nucleotides not matched to a gene: 3. The CDR3 reads CASSLDRENGYTF. CDR3 nucleotide sequence: TGTGCCAGCAGCTTGGACAGGGAAAATGGCTACACCTTC.

With regard to this clone: One end of the junction does not line up with germline, which may come from a read error. This chain uses TRBV6-5 with TRBJ1-1; D unresolved. The CDR3 extends over 12 amino acids. The germline V gene encodes CDR1 MNHEY and CDR2 SVGAGI. CDR3 residues: CASSLEVGPLTF. The CDR3 nucleotides read TGTGCCAGCAGTTTGGAGGTGGGTCCACTGACTTTT.

The chain combines TRBV7-8 with TRBJ2-1; no definite D call. Germline-derived CDR1 and CDR2 are SGHVS and FQNEAQ. This CDR3 is 17 amino acids long. V gave up 5 bases and J gave up 0 bases, with 17 bases separating them. The CDR3 reads CASSPVGRGSSYNEQFF. The CDR3 DNA reads as TGTGCCAGCAGCCCCGTGGGTCGAGGCAGCTCCTACAATGAGCAGTTCTTC.

About this clone: The identical CDR3 is also encoded by other nucleotide sequences in the sample. The chain carries TRBV12-3 or TRBV12-4 and TRBJ1-2; 7 nucleotides line up with TRBD1. The CDR3 contains 13 residues. V was clipped by 1 base and J by 7 bases; unmatched bases: 3. CDR3 DNA sequence: TGTGCCAGCAGTTTAGTACAGGGGTCTGGCTACACCTTC. It encodes CASSLVQGSGYTF.

The rearrangement links TRBV28 to TRBJ1-1; TRBD1 matches 11 bases. CDR3 length equals 15 residues. V lost 4 bases to trimming and J lost 6 bases; unmatched junction nucleotides: 7. The germline V gene has CDR1 MDHEN and CDR2 SYDVKM. DNA for the CDR3: TGTGCCAGCAGTTCGGGACAGGGGGGATATGCTGAAGCTTTCTTT. Translated: CASSSGQGGYAEAFF. The variable domain in full, completed from reference TRBV28 and TRBJ1-1, reads DVKVTQSSRYLVKRTGEKVFLECVQDMDHENMFWYRQDPGLGLRLIYFSYDVKMKEKGDIPEGYSVSREKKERFSLILESASTNQTSMYLCASSSGQGGYAEAFFGQGTRLTVV.

This chain joins TRBV18 and TRBJ2-3, with 8 bases aligning to TRBD2. The V gene end was trimmed by 3 bases and the J gene end by 7 bases; junction bases not matched to a gene: 9. The CDR3 length is 15 residues. Per germline, CDR1 KGHSH and CDR2 LQKENI. CDR3 region: CASSPERGGANTQYF. The CDR3 DNA reads as TGTGCCAGCTCACCTGAACGGGGGGGCGCGAATACGCAGTATTTT.

The count of this clone is one. V and J are TRBV27 and TRBJ1-6; 7 bases line up with TRBD1. Germline trimming cut 6 bases from V and 9 bases from J; bases unmatched to any gene: 8. The V gene's germline CDR1 is MNHEY and CDR2 SMNVEV (reference sequence). This CDR3 is built from 14 residues. The chain's CDR3 is CASRLGGVSSPLHF. For the CDR3, the DNA is TGTGCCAGCAGGCTAGGGGGCGTGAGTTCACCCCTCCACTTT.

The rearrangement links TRBV3-1 (or the pseudogene TRBV3-2) to TRBJ2-5, with D possibly TRBD2 on 6 matching bases. Germline assignment: CDR1 LGHDT and CDR2 YNNKEL (reference sequence). CDR3 length: 16 amino acids. V shed 1 base and J shed 4 bases, with 16 bases lying between them. CDR3 region: CASSQGGEVARETQYF. The CDR3 DNA sequence: TGTGCCAGCAGCCAAGGGGGGGAGGTAGCGCGAGAGACCCAGTACTTC.

This chain connects TRBV3-1 (or the pseudogene TRBV3-2) to TRBJ1-3, with a weak D call TRBD1 (5 bases). V lost 0 bases and J lost 2, with 17 bases in between. This CDR3 comprises 18 residues. CDR1 LGHDT and CDR2 YNNKEL come from the germline V gene (reference sequence). The CDR3: CASSQDGGGRVAGNTIYF. The CDR3 DNA reads as TGTGCCAGCAGCCAAGACGGGGGAGGAAGGGTAGCTGGAAACACCATATATTTT.

This chain joins TRBV9 and TRBJ2-3, with 8 bases fitting TRBD1. In germline, CDR1 is SGDLS, CDR2 YYNGEE. The CDR3 is 16 amino acids. V was pared by 3 bases and J by 3 bases, with 9 bases of the junction left unmatched. The CDR3 loop reads CASSEAAGGATDTQYF. CDR3 nucleotides: TGTGCCAGCAGCGAGGCTGCAGGGGGCGCAACAGATACGCAGTATTTT.

The chain links TRBV6-5 to TRBJ2-1; possible D gene TRBD2, 5 bases. Germline CDR1 and CDR2: MNHEY and SVGAGI. The CDR3 has 12 residues. The V end lost 6 bases, the J end lost 7 bases, and 10 bases lay between the germline ends. CDR3 region: CASSHGGNEQFF. The CDR3 nucleotides are TGTGCCAGCAGCCACGGAGGAAATGAGCAGTTCTTC.

V is TRBV6-5 and J is TRBJ1-2; D is uncertain. Germline V CDR1 and CDR2: MNHEY, SVGAGI. The CDR3 has 14 residues. The V and J ends lost 0 bases and 1 base respectively, with 6 bases between them. Written as DNA, the CDR3 is TGTGCCAGCAGTTACTCGCAGGATAACTATGGCTACACCTTC. Its protein is CASSYSQDNYGYTF.

J is TRBJ1-4 and V is TRBV5-1; D is undetermined. Deletions cut 3 bases from V and 5 bases from J, with 5 bases between. The germline V gene has CDR1 SGHRS and CDR2 YFSETQ. This CDR3 comprises 12 residues. The CDR3 loop is CASSYGNEKLFF. The DNA for the CDR3 is TGCGCCAGCAGCTACGGGAATGAAAAACTGTTTTTT.

The DNA of the CDR3 is TGTGCCAGCAGCGTAGAGGGGATTCAGAACACTGAAGCTTTCTTT. Encoded protein: CASSVEGIQNTEAFF. The chain recombines TRBV9 with TRBJ1-1; maybe TRBD1 (5 bases). V was cut by 0 bases and J by 1 base, with 10 bases left in between. This CDR3 is 15 amino acids long. Germline assignment: CDR1 SGDLS and CDR2 YYNGEE.

This clone was counted a few times. The rearrangement links TRBV6-5 to TRBJ1-2, with a tentative D call TRBD1 (6 bases). Germline lookup yields CDR1 MNHEY and CDR2 SVGAGI. The germline V and J ends were trimmed by 4 bases and 5 bases, with 17 bases remaining between them. This CDR3 contains 15 residues. DNA of the CDR3: TGTGCCAGCAGTTTCACAGACAGGATACGATATGGCTACACCTTC. It encodes CASSFTDRIRYGYTF.

V usage is TRBV19 and J usage is TRBJ2-2; D not certain. The CDR3 loop spans 14 amino acids. Trimming left V 1 base short and J 6 bases short, with 9 bases between. From germline, CDR1 is LNHDA and CDR2 SQIVND (reference sequence). The CDR3 protein is CASSIAHNAGELFF. Written as DNA, the CDR3 is TGTGCCAGTAGTATAGCCCACAACGCCGGGGAGCTGTTTTTT.

At least ten counts were recorded for this clone. The rearrangement joins TRBV28 to TRBJ1-5, with 10 bases aligning to TRBD1. CDR1 and CDR2 (germline): MDHEN, SYDVKM. Losses at the gene ends were 3 bases for V and 6 bases for J; bases not matched to a gene: 14. CDR3 length: 18 residues. The CDR3 protein is CASSFVGTGEIWVQPQHF. As DNA, the CDR3 is TGTGCCAGCAGTTTTGTCGGGACAGGGGAGATTTGGGTTCAGCCCCAGCATTTT. Full variable domain (missing parts from reference TRBV28 and TRBJ1-5): DVKVTQSSRYLVKRTGEKVFLECVQDMDHENMFWYRQDPGLGLRLIYFSYDVKMKEKGDIPEGYSVSREKKERFSLILESASTNQTSMYLCASSFVGTGEIWVQPQHFGDGTRLSIL.

Only one count was recorded for this clone. The chain uses TRBV11-2 and TRBJ1-2; D gene uncertain. Between the trimmed V and J ends, which lost 1 base and 9 bases, there was a span of 12 bases. CDR3 size: 13 residues. Germline loops: CDR1 SGHAT, CDR2 FQNNGV. The CDR3 nucleotides are TGTGCCAGCAGCTTAGTTCGTGCCGGTAGCTACACCTTC. Its translation: CASSLVRAGSYTF.

This chain links TRBV2 with TRBJ1-6; weak D call: TRBD1 (6 bases). The V gene lost 6 bases and the J gene lost 7 bases, with 22 bases spanning the gap. This CDR3 is 17 amino acids long. Germline V lookup: CDR1 SNHLY, CDR2 FYNNEI. The CDR3 nucleotides are TGTGCCAGCAGCCAGGGGCAAGCCGACGTGTGGAATTCACCCCTCCACTTT. It encodes CASSQGQADVWNSPLHF.

This clone was observed a single time. CDR3 sequence: CASSLAPSGVGGYTF. CDR3 coding DNA: TGTGCCAGCAGTTTAGCCCCCTCGGGGGTCGGTGGCTACACCTTC. The chain has TRBV27 and TRBJ1-2; possible D gene TRBD1, 5 bases. Germline V gives CDR1 MNHEY, CDR2 SMNVEV (reference sequence). The ends were cut back, 2 bases at V and 7 bases at J, with 17 bases in the middle. The CDR3 has 15 residues.

The CDR3 DNA reads as TGTGCCTGGAGTGTGATTTCGGGGGGCTATGGCTACACCTTC. This codes for CAWSVISGGYGYTF. This chain uses TRBV30 with TRBJ1-2; TRBD1 might be the D (5 bases). The CDR3 loop spans 14 amino acids. CDR1 GTSNPN and CDR2 SVGIG come from the germline V gene (reference sequence). Trimming cost V 0 bases and J 4 bases, with 12 bases left between them.

The genes are TRBV15 and TRBJ2-3; D possibly corresponds to TRBD2 (6 bases). Per germline, CDR1 LNHNV and CDR2 YYDKDF (reference sequence). V was shortened by 1 base and J by 8 bases, with 16 bases between the two germline ends. CDR3 length: 15 amino acids. The CDR3 sequence: CATSRVRGSPGTQYF. CDR3 nucleotides: TGTGCCACCAGCAGAGTGCGGGGCTCCCCGGGTACGCAGTATTTT.

The chain recombines TRBV6-5 with TRBJ2-5, with 8 bases matching TRBD2. CDR1 is MNHEY and CDR2 is SVGAGI in the germline V gene. With V trimmed by 3 bases and J by 5 bases, 11 bases remained unmatched. This CDR3 spans 16 amino acids. CDR3 sequence reads: CASSYSVYSGTETQYF. CDR3 in DNA: TGTGCCAGCAGTTATTCCGTCTATAGCGGGACGGAGACCCAGTACTTC.

V is TRBV5-4 and J is TRBJ2-2; D is possibly TRBD1 (5 bases). The V and J ends lost 4 bases and 2 bases respectively, with 18 bases between them. From germline, CDR1 is SGHNT and CDR2 YYREEE (reference sequence). The CDR3 loop spans 17 amino acids. The DNA for the CDR3 is TGTGCCAGCAGCCGTCGAACGCCAGGGATAAACACCGGGGAGCTGTTTTTT. Amino acid sequence: CASSRRTPGINTGELFF.

The chain couples TRBV6-1 to TRBJ1-2, with D tentatively TRBD1 (5 bases). CDR1 MNHNS and CDR2 SASEGT come from the germline V gene. This CDR3 has 16 amino acids. With 0 bases removed from V and 3 bases from J, the gap between germline ends came to 14 bases. The CDR3 sequence: CASSEAGGQTDYGYTF. The CDR3 nucleotides read TGTGCCAGCAGTGAAGCCGGGGGTCAGACAGACTATGGCTACACCTTC.

The chain is built from TRBV28 and TRBJ2-7, with TRBD1 matching 9 bases. The CDR3 is made up of 15 amino acids. The V and J ends lost 6 bases and 3 bases, in that order; junction bases with no gene match: 9. CDR1 and CDR2 from the germline V gene are MDHEN and SYDVKM. This chain's CDR3 is CASSPPRTGDYEQYF. DNA for the CDR3: TGTGCCAGCAGCCCACCCCGGACAGGGGACTACGAGCAGTACTTC.

The chain is built from TRBV6-2 or TRBV6-3 and TRBJ2-1, with a tentative D call TRBD1 (6 bases). Germline CDR1 MNHEY, CDR2 SVGEGT. Trimming took off 2 bases at V and 5 bases at J, with 13 bases between the two ends. The CDR3 runs to 15 residues. CDR3 DNA: TGTGCCAGCAGTTACGAGAGACAGGTTAACAATGAGCAGTTCTTC. This gives the protein CASSYERQVNNEQFF.

The chain is built from TRBV11-2 and TRBJ1-4; D may be TRBD1 (5 bases). CDR1 SGHAT and CDR2 FQNNGV come from the germline V gene. The V and J ends lost 6 bases and 8 bases respectively, with 13 bases between them. This CDR3 is built from 13 residues. The CDR3 sequence: CASRAGGEEKLFF. DNA of the CDR3: TGTGCCAGCAGGGCGGGGGGAGAGGAAAAACTGTTTTTT. The full variable domain, rest sourced from reference TRBV11-2 and TRBJ1-4, is EAGVAQSPRYKIIEKRQSVAFWCNPISGHATLYWYQQILGQGPKLLIQFQNNGVVDDSQLPKDRFSAERLKGVDSTLKIQPAKLEDSAVYLCASRAGGEEKLFFGSGTQLSVL.